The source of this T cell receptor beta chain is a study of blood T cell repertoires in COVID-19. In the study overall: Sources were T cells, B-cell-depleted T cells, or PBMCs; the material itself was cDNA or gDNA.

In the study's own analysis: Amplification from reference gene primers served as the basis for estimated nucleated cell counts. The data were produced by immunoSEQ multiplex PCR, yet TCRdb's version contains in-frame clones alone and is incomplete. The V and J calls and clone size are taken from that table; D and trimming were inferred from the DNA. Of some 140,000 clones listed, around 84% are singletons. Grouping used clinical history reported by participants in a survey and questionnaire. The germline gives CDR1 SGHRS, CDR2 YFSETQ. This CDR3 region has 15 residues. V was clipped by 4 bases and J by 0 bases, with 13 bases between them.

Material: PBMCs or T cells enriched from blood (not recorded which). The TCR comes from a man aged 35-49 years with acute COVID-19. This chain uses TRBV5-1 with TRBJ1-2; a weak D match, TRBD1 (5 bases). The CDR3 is CASSPGDGSNYGYTF. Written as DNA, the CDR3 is TGCGCCAGCAGCCCGGGGGACGGATCTAACTATGGCTACACCTTC.